This T cell receptor beta chain was profiled in a study of T cells expressing NK-cell markers. Points on this clonotype: Its antigen is still unknown.

Following a re-call of the 5' RACE reads, TCRdb has one entry per CDR3 protein and lacks DNA. The sample is made up of some 600,000 distinct CDR3 sequences, and the top ten hold around 3.3% of it. Whole-study findings and limits: The CD3+CD56-NKG2C+ fraction of a handful of donors was likewise dominated by these clonotypes.

This CDR3 contains 15 residues. Germline lookup yields CDR1 SGHRS and CDR2 YFSETQ. Material for sequencing was blood T cells: a sorted CD56 or NKG2C T cell subset, CD4+ or CD8+ T cells, or bulk PBMC T cells (not recorded which). V is TRBV5-1 and J is TRBJ2-3. The receptor was isolated from a man between 18 and 29 years old in good health. CDR3 residues: CASSLVAPGTDTQYF.